This T cell receptor (beta chain) was sequenced during a study of T-cell memory formation after mild COVID-19. Study overall: The study found TCR clusters largely donor specific. Study results and caveats: There were some responding clones in pre-infection memory, which suggested that cross-reactive memory had joined. CD4+ contracting clones were mainly CM and EM; CD8+ ones, EMRA.

The CDR3 loop spans 12 amino acids. The germline V gene has CDR1 DFQATT and CDR2 SNEGSKA (reference sequence). Trimming took 6 bases from V and 3 from J, leaving 9 bases between them. It was 5'RACE with constant-segment primers that produced the TCR alpha and TCR beta cDNA libraries, which carried sample barcodes and UMIs. TCRdb reanalysed the 5' RACE reads using MiXCR and keeps one entry per CDR3 protein. This table has 350,000 to 550,000 distinct CDR3 sequences, 18% appearing once. There are a few counts of this clonotype. Its antigen remains unknown. The V gene is TRBV20-1, the J gene TRBJ1-5, with D uncertain. The receptor was derived from a man younger than 35 who had mild COVID-19 (a few samples of this study predate the infection). Cell type and time point are not known. The specimen was PBMCs or a T cell subset sorted from them (not recorded which). The CDR3 region has the DNA TGCAGTGCCGAGGCAGACAATCAGCCCCAGCATTTT. Protein product: CSAEADNQPQHF.